Listed here are 23 T cell receptor beta chains from one sample, sequenced in a study of T cells in narcolepsy. Assay used: immunoSEQ multiplex PCR; TCRdb lists only in-frame clones, some missing. The sample records tens of thousands of clones, around 86% being singletons. Sequencing was done on a sample of CD45RA- memory CD4+ T cells from PBMCs. Every receptor here comes from a human donor with narcolepsy.

This sequence joins TRBV11-2 and TRBJ2-1, with D perhaps TRBD2 (5 bases). The CDR3 is 13 residues long. The germline CDR1 and CDR2 sequences are SGHAT and FQNNGV. V lost 0 bases to trimming and J lost 10 bases, with 10 bases between them. The CDR3 nucleotides read TGTGCCAGCAGCTTAGAAGCTAGCTGGGAGCAGTTCTTC. Encoded protein: CASSLEASWEQFF.

The chain is built from TRBV11-3 and TRBJ1-3, with TRBD1 matching over 7 bases. V lost 3 bases, J lost 0 bases, and 2 bases stayed unmatched. This CDR3 has 15 residues. Germline CDR1 and CDR2: SGHNT and YENEEA. The CDR3: CASSFTGVSGNTIYF. The CDR3 DNA reads TGTGCCAGCAGCTTTACAGGGGTCTCTGGAAACACCATATATTTT.

The chain links TRBV5-1 to TRBJ2-2; no clear D gene. CDR3 length: 14 residues. Germline loops: CDR1 SGHRS, CDR2 YFSETQ. V lost 0 bases and J lost 1, with 4 bases in between. CDR3 in DNA: TGCGCCAGCAGCTTGGTGGGGAACACCGGGGAGCTGTTTTTT. This codes for CASSLVGNTGELFF.

This clone was counted only a few times. This chain joins TRBV7-3 and TRBJ1-1; D remains unclear. Trimming left V 4 bases short and J 4 bases short, with 16 bases between. Germline CDR1 reads SGHTA; CDR2 reads FQGTGA. The CDR3 is made up of 15 amino acids. CDR3 nucleotide sequence: TGTGCCAGCAGCTCCTTCTCCGATTGGAGCACTGAAGCTTTCTTT. It codes for CASSSFSDWSTEAFF.

The chain couples TRBV10-1 to TRBJ2-1; 9 bases fit TRBD2. The CDR3 is 15 residues long. Germline CDR1 WNHNN, CDR2 SYGVQD (reference sequence). This CDR3 is CVIPRGGASYNEQFF. The DNA of the CDR3 is TGCGTTATACCGCGGGGGGGCGCCTCCTACAATGAGCAGTTCTTC.

CDR3 coding DNA: TGTGCCAGCAGCTTAGATCCCTACAGTCACACCGGGGAGCTGTTTTTT. Translated, it gives CASSLDPYSHTGELFF. J is TRBJ2-2 and V is TRBV11-2, with D hard to call. CDR3 length equals 16 residues. Deletions cut 0 bases from V and 3 bases from J, with 11 bases between. CDR1 is SGHAT and CDR2 is FQNNGV in the germline V gene.

The chain carries TRBV10-1 and TRBJ2-3; tentatively, D is TRBD2 (6 bases). This CDR3 contains 14 residues. In germline, CDR1 is WNHNN, CDR2 SYGVQD (reference sequence). The V gene lost 3 bases and the J gene lost 4 bases, with 11 bases spanning the gap. This CDR3 is CASSDEGLADTQYF. CDR3 nucleotides: TGCGCCAGCAGTGATGAGGGACTCGCAGATACGCAGTATTTT.

This chain links TRBV2 with TRBJ2-7; a possible D gene is TRBD2 (5 bases). Per germline, CDR1 SNHLY and CDR2 FYNNEI. The CDR3 extends over 14 amino acids. V was trimmed by 1 base and J by 6 bases, leaving 13 bases between them. The CDR3, as DNA: TGTGCCAGCAGTGAAGGGACTCCCTTTGTCGAGCAGTACTTC. It encodes CASSEGTPFVEQYF.

The V and J genes are TRBV5-1 and TRBJ2-6, with D possibly matching TRBD1 (5 bases). This CDR3 region has 17 residues. Germline CDR1 is SGHRS and CDR2 is YFSETQ. V lost 1 base and J 0 bases, leaving 11 bases between the germline ends. The CDR3 DNA is TGCGCCAGCAGCTTGAACAGGAGATCCTCTGGGGCCAACGTCCTGACTTTC. Residues: CASSLNRRSSGANVLTF.

This clone showed up just a few times. This sequence joins TRBV27 and TRBJ2-1, with D tentatively TRBD2 (6 bases). Trimming removed 3 bases at V and 2 bases at J, with 14 bases between. Per germline, CDR1 MNHEY and CDR2 SMNVEV (reference sequence). There are 16 residues in the CDR3. CDR3 region: CASSFTAGTPYNEQFF. The CDR3 DNA sequence: TGTGCCAGCAGTTTTACTGCGGGGACCCCCTACAATGAGCAGTTCTTC.

J is TRBJ1-2 and V is TRBV29-1; no reliable D call. This CDR3 region has 14 residues. Trimming took off 1 base at V and 1 base at J, with 10 bases between the two ends. Germline CDR1 SQVTM, CDR2 ANQGSEA. In DNA form, the CDR3 reads TGCAGCGTTGAAGGCACCGTGGATAACTATGGCTACACCTTC. Its protein is CSVEGTVDNYGYTF. The full variable domain, completed using reference TRBV29-1 and TRBJ1-2, is SAVISQKPSRDICQRGTSLTIQCQVDSQVTMMFWYRQQPGQSLTLIATANQGSEATYESGFVIDKFPISRPNLTFSTLTVSNMSPEDSSIYLCSVEGTVDNYGYTFGSGTRLTVV.

This clone turned up a few times. J is TRBJ2-5 and V is TRBV13; D possibly corresponds to TRBD1 (6 bases). Trimming cost V 0 bases and J 0 bases, with 8 bases left between them. The CDR3 runs 15 residues. The germline V gene encodes CDR1 PRHDT and CDR2 FYEKMQ (reference sequence). The chain's CDR3 is CASSLGQGYQETQYF. The CDR3 nucleotides read TGTGCCAGCAGCTTAGGACAGGGCTACCAAGAGACCCAGTACTTC.

This clone was observed once. V is TRBV19 and J is TRBJ1-2; D unclear. The CDR3 runs to 15 residues. V was shortened by 5 bases and J by 1 base, with 14 bases between the two germline ends. CDR1 and CDR2 (germline): LNHDA, SQIVND (reference sequence). CDR3 bases: TGTGCCAGTAGTCTGGCAAGGCCTAATAACTATGGCTACACCTTC. Protein product: CASSLARPNNYGYTF.

The chain links TRBV5-4 to TRBJ2-3, with 9 bases identical to TRBD2. Unmatched junction bases numbered 3, after V lost 4 bases and J lost 6 bases. This CDR3 comprises 13 residues. Germline V gives CDR1 SGHNT, CDR2 YYREEE (reference sequence). CDR3 nucleotide sequence: TGTGCCAGCAGCAGCGGGGGGACGGATACGCAGTATTTT. Protein sequence: CASSSGGTDTQYF.

This clone came up a few times. This chain joins TRBV9 and TRBJ2-2; possible D gene TRBD1, 7 bases. CDR1 is SGDLS, CDR2 YYNGEE, per germline. There are 15 residues in the CDR3. Deletions cut 1 base from V and 6 bases from J, with 13 bases between. This CDR3 is CASSVLQGGAGELFF. As DNA, the CDR3 is TGTGCCAGCAGCGTACTCCAGGGGGGTGCCGGGGAGCTGTTTTTT. Together with reference TRBV9 and TRBJ2-2, the CDR3 gives the full variable domain: DSGVTQTPKHLITATGQRVTLRCSPRSGDLSVYWYQQSLDQGLQFLIQYYNGEERAKGNILERFSAQQFPDLHSELNLSSLELGDSALYFCASSVLQGGAGELFFGEGSRLTVL.

This sequence joins TRBV7-3 and TRBJ2-1, with a weak D call TRBD1 (5 bases). This CDR3 contains 16 residues. The germline gives CDR1 SGHTA, CDR2 FQGTGA. V was trimmed by 5 bases and J by 1 base, leaving 15 bases between them. The CDR3 reads CASSLGPGSSYNEQFF. In nucleotides, the CDR3 is TGTGCCAGCAGCCTGGGGCCCGGCAGTTCCTACAATGAGCAGTTCTTC. Together with reference TRBV7-3 and TRBJ2-1, the CDR3 gives the full variable domain: GAGVSQTPSNKVTEKGKYVELRCDPISGHTALYWYRQSLGQGPEFLIYFQGTGAADDSGLPNDRFFAVRPEGSVSTLKIQRTERGDSAVYLCASSLGPGSSYNEQFFGPGTRLTVL.

The rearrangement uses TRBV9 and TRBJ2-5; D is uncertain. Matching the DNA end better, TRBJ2-7 makes the J call doubtful. Germline CDR1 SGDLS, CDR2 YYNGEE. CDR3 size: 15 residues. CDR3 in amino acids: CASSAMETPLYEQYF. The CDR3 nucleotides read TGTGCCAGCAGCGCCATGGAGACCCCTCTCTACGAGCAGTACTTC.

V and J are TRBV9 and TRBJ2-2; no definite D call. CDR3 size: 15 residues. V lost 0 bases and J lost 4, with 10 bases in between. The germline CDR1 and CDR2 sequences are SGDLS and YYNGEE. CDR3 loop: CASSVVAGLTGELFF. The CDR3, as DNA: TGTGCCAGCAGCGTAGTGGCAGGTCTCACCGGGGAGCTGTTTTTT.

This clone was seen more than once but under ten times. The V gene is TRBV11-2, the J gene TRBJ1-4; 8 bases map to TRBD1. Germline V CDR1 and CDR2: SGHAT, FQNNGV. V lost 4 bases to trimming and J lost 4 bases; unmatched junction nucleotides: 2. The CDR3 totals 14 residues. CDR3 protein: CASSSGGFNEKLFF. The CDR3 DNA sequence: TGTGCCAGCAGCTCAGGGGGCTTTAATGAAAAACTGTTTTTT.

The chain recombines TRBV18 with TRBJ2-7, with a weak D call TRBD1 (5 bases). CDR3 length: 16 amino acids. V lost 6 bases, J lost 0 bases, and 18 bases lay in between. Per the germline V gene, CDR1 is KGHSH and CDR2 is LQKENI. CDR3 in DNA: TGTGCCAGCTCCCCTCCGTCTGACAGACGCTCCTACGAGCAGTACTTC. This codes for CASSPPSDRRSYEQYF.

This rearrangement joins TRBV29-1 to TRBJ2-7, with 9 bases fitting TRBD1. The CDR3 is 13 residues long. V trimming: 6 bases; J trimming: 2 bases; junction bases outside the gene matches: 5. Germline CDR1 reads SQVTM; CDR2 reads ANQGSEA. CDR3 in amino acids: CSVTGGNPYEQYF. The CDR3 nucleotides are TGCAGCGTCACAGGGGGCAACCCCTACGAGCAGTACTTC.

In regard to this clone: The same CDR3 can be traced to other DNA sequences in this sample. This chain joins TRBV5-1 and TRBJ1-1; D is uncertain. From germline, CDR1 is SGHRS and CDR2 YFSETQ. The CDR3 contains 13 residues. V was pared by 0 bases and J by 1 base, with 4 bases between. CDR3 nucleotides: TGCGCCAGCAGCTTGGGTGGGAACACTGAAGCTTTCTTT. Its protein is CASSLGGNTEAFF.

This chain connects TRBV2 to TRBJ2-7; 7 bases line up with TRBD2. Germline trimming cut 2 bases from V and 3 bases from J; bases unmatched to any gene: 4. CDR1 and CDR2 from the germline V gene are SNHLY and FYNNEI. This CDR3 is 14 amino acids long. CDR3 sequence (DNA): TGTGCCAGCAGTGAACGGGGGGTTGACTACGAGCAGTACTTC. Protein: CASSERGVDYEQYF.